The source of this T cell receptor beta chain is a study of blood T cell repertoires in COVID-19 (dated by TCRdb to 2018 to 2020). For the study in its entirety: The collaborator samples originated in the United States, Italy and Spain and spanned the acute and convalescent phases of COVID-19. The prospective study material was composed of cDNA or gDNA derived from T cells, B-cell-depleted T cells, or PBMCs. The dataset comprised deeply sampled blood TCRbeta repertoires from subjects exposed to, actively infected with, or recovered from COVID-19. The repertoires were released in a freely available public database intended as a resource for research on the immune response to SARS-CoV-2. Samples came from the ongoing ImmuneRACE study (first 160 participants) plus 1,254 subjects from 6 global collaborators. Sample metadata almost always included a de-identified subject ID, COVID-19 status, age in years and sex. HLA class I and class II types, where available, came from metadata supplied by the sample provider rather than from assay-based typing.

TCRbeta CDR3 regions were amplified from genomic DNA by means of the immunoSEQ Assay, a bias-controlled multiplex PCR. The published analysis was carried out like this. The number of nucleated cells in each sample was estimated by amplification of reference gene primers within the assay. To quantify the absolute abundance of each unique TCRbeta CDR3 rearrangement, sequence reads were collapsed and filtered. For each sample, productive Simpson clonality was calculated by taking the square root of Simpson's diversity index across productive rearrangements. This is the immuneACCESS table as TCRdb keeps it, with only in-frame sequences that have V and J called. A part of the clones is gone; compared with another copy, unresolved V genes explain less than half, and the rest is unexplained. V, J and clone size derive from that table, while D and trimming were established from the DNA sequence. This sample is represented by about 120,000 clones; 85% of them were singletons. The ten top clones hold less than 8.5% of the sample.

Collaborating institutions collected whole blood in K2EDTA tubes following their own protocols. For TCRbeta analysis, collaborators shipped samples in one of three forms: frozen whole blood, isolated PBMCs, or DNA extracted from either of those sample types. In the case of this clone: Its antigen specificity is not known. The sample holds no much larger clone one base away, and base qualities are not on file.

CDR1 and CDR2 are read off the germline V gene as KGHSH and LQKENI. V loses 1 base of germline sequence and J loses 7 bases, and the interval between the two ends is 11 bases. The CDR3 holds 14 amino acids from the cysteine to the phenylalanine. The only DNA kept is the CDR3, 42 bases in frame from the first base. Points the paper makes about the study in general: The quantity of clinical and demographic metadata differed by source and by participant and was supplied without curation.

The sequence derives from a man older than 75 with active or convalescent COVID-19. The receptor chain draws on TRBV18 and TRBJ1-5, and perhaps TRBD1 as D gene, on 5 matching bases. The sequencing input was peripheral blood. The encoded CDR3 is CASSPRAGEQPQHF. The DNA sequence is given as TGTGCCAGCTCACCACGGGCGGGGGAACAGCCCCAGCATTTT.